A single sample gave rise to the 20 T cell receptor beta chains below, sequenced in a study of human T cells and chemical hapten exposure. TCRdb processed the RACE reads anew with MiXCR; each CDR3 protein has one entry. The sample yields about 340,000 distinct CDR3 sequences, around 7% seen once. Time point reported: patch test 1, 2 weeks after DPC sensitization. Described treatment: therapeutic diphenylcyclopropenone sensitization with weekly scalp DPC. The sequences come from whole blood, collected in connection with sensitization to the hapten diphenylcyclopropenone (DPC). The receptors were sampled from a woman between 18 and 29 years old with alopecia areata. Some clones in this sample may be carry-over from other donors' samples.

This CDR3 is CASRVSNNSPLHF. The DNA of the CDR3 is TGTGCCAGCAGGGTGTCCAATAATTCACCCCTCCACTTT. This chain joins TRBV27 and TRBJ1-6; D gene ambiguous. The germline V gene has CDR1 MNHEY and CDR2 SMNVEV (reference sequence). This CDR3 spans 13 amino acids. Trimming pared 6 bases from V and 5 bases from J, leaving 8 bases between.

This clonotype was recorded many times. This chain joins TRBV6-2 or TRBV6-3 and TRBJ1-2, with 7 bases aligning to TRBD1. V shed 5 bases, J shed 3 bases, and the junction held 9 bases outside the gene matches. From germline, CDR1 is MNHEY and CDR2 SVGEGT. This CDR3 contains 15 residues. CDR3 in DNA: TGTGCCAGCAGTCCGCAGTGGGACAGCTACTATGGCTACACCTTC. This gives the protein CASSPQWDSYYGYTF.

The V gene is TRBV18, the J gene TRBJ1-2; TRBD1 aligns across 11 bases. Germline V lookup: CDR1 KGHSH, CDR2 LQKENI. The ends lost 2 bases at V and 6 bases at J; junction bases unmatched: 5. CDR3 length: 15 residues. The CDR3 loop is CASSPSPGQGDGYTF. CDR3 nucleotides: TGTGCCAGCTCACCATCCCCGGGACAGGGGGATGGCTACACCTTC. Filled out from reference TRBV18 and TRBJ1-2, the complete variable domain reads NAGVMQNPRHLVRRRGQEARLRCSPMKGHSHVYWYRQLPEEGLKFMVYLQKENIIDESGMPKERFSAEFPKEGPSILRIQQVVRGDSAAYFCASSPSPGQGDGYTFGSGTRLTVV.

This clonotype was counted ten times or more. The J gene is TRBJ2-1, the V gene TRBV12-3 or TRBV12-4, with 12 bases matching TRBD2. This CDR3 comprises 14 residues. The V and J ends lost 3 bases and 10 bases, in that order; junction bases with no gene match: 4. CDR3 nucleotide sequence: TGTGCCAGCAGTTTTAAGACTAGCGGGGGAGAGCAGTTCTTC. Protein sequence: CASSFKTSGGEQFF.

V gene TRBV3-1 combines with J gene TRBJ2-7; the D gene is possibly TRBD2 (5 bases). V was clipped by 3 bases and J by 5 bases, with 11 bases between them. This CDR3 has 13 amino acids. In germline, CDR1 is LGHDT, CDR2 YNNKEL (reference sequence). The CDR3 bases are TGTGCCAGCAGCCATCGGGGTGGAGACGAGCAGTACTTC. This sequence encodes CASSHRGGDEQYF.

The CDR3 sequence: CASSGWDSTDQPQHF. The CDR3 coding sequence is TGTGCCAGCAGCGGCTGGGACAGCACGGATCAGCCCCAGCATTTT. This rearrangement joins TRBV5-5 to TRBJ1-5, with 7 bases lining up with TRBD1. Germline trimming cut 4 bases from V and 5 bases from J; bases unmatched to any gene: 9. The CDR3 extends over 15 amino acids. Germline CDR1 is SGHKS and CDR2 is YYEKEE (reference sequence).

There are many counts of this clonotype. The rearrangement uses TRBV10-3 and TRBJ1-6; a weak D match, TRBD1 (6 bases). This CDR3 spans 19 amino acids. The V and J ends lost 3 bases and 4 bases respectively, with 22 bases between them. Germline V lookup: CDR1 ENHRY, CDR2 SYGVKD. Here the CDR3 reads CAISDSRPTGSEYNSPLHF. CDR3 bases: TGTGCCATCAGTGATTCTCGCCCAACAGGGAGCGAATATAATTCACCCCTCCACTTT.

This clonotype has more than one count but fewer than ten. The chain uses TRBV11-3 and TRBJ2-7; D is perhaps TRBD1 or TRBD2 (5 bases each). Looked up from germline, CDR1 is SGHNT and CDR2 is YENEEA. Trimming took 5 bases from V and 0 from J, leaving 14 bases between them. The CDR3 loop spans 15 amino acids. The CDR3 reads CASSPTRGSSYEQYF. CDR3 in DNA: TGTGCCAGCAGCCCCACTAGGGGAAGCTCCTACGAGCAGTACTTC.

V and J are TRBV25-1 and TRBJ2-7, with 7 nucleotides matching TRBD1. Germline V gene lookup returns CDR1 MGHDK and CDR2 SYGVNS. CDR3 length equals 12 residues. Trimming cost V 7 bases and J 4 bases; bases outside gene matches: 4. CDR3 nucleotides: TGTGCCAGCACTGCAGGGGGTTACGAGCAGTACTTC. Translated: CASTAGGYEQYF.

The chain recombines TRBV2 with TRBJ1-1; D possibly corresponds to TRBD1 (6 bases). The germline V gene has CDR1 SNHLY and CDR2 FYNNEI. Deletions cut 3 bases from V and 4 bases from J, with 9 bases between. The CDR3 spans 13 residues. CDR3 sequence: CASSEQGSTEAFF. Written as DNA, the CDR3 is TGTGCCAGCAGTGAGCAGGGGTCCACTGAAGCTTTCTTT. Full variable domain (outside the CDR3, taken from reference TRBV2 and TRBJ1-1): EPEVTQTPSHQVTQMGQEVILRCVPISNHLYFYWYRQILGQKVEFLVSFYNNEISEKSEIFDDQFSVERPDGSNFTLKIRSTKLEDSAMYFCASSEQGSTEAFFGQGTRLTVV.

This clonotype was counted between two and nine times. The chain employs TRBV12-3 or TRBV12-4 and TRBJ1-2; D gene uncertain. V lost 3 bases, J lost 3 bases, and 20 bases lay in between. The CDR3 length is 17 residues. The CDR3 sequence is CASSLFNGPLEDYGYTF. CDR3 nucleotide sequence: TGTGCCAGCAGTTTGTTTAATGGACCCTTGGAGGACTATGGCTACACCTTC.

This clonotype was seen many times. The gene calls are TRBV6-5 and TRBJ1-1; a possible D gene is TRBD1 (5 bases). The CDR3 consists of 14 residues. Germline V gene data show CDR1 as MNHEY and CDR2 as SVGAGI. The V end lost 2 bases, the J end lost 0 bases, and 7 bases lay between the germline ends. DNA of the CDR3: TGTGCCAGCAGTTACCAGGGACTGAACACTGAAGCTTTCTTT. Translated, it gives CASSYQGLNTEAFF.

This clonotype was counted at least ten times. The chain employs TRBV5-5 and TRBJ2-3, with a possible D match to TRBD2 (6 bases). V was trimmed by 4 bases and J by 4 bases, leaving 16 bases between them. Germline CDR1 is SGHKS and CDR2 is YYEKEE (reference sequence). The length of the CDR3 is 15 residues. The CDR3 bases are TGTGCCAGCAGCCCCCGGGGGTCTCCCGCAGATACGCAGTATTTT. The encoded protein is CASSPRGSPADTQYF.

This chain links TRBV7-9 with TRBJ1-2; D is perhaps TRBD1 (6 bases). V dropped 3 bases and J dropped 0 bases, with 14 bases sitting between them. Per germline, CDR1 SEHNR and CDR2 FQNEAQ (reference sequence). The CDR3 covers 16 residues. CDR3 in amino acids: CASSFPGQLANYGYTF. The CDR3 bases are TGTGCCAGCAGCTTTCCCGGACAGTTAGCTAACTATGGCTACACCTTC.

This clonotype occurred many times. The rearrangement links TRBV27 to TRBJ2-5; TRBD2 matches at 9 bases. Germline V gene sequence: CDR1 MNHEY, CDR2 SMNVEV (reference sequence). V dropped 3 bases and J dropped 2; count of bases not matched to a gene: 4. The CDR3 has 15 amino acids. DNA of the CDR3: TGTGCCAGCAGTTTCTCGACTAGCGGACAAGAGACCCAGTACTTC. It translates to CASSFSTSGQETQYF.

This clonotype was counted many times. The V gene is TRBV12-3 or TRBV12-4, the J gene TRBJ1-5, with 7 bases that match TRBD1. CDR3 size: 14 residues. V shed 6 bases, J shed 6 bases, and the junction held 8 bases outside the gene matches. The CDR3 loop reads CASSARQGGQPQHF. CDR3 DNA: TGTGCCAGCAGCGCAAGACAGGGTGGTCAGCCCCAGCATTTT.

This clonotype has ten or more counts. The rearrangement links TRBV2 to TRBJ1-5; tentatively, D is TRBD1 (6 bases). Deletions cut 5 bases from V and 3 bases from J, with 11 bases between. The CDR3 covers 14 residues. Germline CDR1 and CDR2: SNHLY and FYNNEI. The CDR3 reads CASSPTGNNQPQHF. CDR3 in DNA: TGTGCCAGCAGTCCTACAGGGAACAATCAGCCCCAGCATTTT.

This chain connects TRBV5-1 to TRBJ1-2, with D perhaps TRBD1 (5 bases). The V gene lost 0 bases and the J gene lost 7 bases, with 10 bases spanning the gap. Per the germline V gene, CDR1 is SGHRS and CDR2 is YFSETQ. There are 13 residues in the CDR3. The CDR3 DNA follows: TGCGCCAGCAGCTTGGAGGGGACCGGTGGCTACACCTTC. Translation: CASSLEGTGGYTF.

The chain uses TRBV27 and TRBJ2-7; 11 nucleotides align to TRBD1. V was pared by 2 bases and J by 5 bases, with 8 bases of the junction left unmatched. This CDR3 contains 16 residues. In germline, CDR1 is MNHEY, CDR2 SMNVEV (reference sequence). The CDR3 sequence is CASSLSRTGGLDEQYF. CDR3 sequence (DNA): TGTGCCAGCAGTTTAAGCCGGACAGGGGGCCTGGACGAGCAGTACTTC.

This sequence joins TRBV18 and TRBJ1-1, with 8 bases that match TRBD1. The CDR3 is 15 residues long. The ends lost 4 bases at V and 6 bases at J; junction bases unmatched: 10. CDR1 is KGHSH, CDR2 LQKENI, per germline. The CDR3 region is CASSLGQAQGAEAFF. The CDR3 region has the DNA TGTGCCAGCTCACTGGGACAGGCCCAAGGGGCTGAAGCTTTCTTT.